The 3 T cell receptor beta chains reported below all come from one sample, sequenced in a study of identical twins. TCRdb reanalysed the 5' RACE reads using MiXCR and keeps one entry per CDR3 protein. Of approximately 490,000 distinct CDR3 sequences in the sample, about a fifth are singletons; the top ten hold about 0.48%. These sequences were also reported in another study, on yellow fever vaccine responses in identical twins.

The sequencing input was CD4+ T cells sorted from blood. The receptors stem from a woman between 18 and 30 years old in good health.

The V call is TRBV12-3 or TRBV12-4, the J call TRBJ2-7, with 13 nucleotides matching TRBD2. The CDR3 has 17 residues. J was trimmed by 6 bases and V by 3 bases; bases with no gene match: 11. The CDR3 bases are TGTGCCAGCAGTTTTGGGGGGGGCGGACTAGCGGGAGTCGAGCAGTACTTC. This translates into CASSFGGGGLAGVEQYF.

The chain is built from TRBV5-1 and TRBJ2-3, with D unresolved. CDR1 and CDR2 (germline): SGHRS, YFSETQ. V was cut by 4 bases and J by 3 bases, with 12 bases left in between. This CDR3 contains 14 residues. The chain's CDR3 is CASSPPHGTDTQYF. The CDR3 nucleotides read TGCGCCAGCAGCCCCCCTCACGGAACAGATACGCAGTATTTT.

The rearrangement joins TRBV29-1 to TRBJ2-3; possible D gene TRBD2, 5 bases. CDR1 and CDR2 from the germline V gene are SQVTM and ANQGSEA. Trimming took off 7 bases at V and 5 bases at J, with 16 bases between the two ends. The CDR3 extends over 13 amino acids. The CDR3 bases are TGCAGCGCCTATGTAGAGGCGGGAGATACGCAGTATTTT. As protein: CSAYVEAGDTQYF.